The TCR beta chain described here comes from a study of preoperative IRX-2 immunotherapy in early breast cancer. Treatment meaning: preoperative locoregional IRX-2 cytokine immunotherapy. Preoperative locoregional IRX-2 cytokine immunotherapy was tested in the phase Ib source study. The assay was immunoSEQ multiplex PCR, and TCRdb's table has in-frame clones only and misses some. This sample yields a few thousand clones, of which under 80% are seen a single time; about 14% belongs to the top ten. Source: tumor tissue, taken after IRX-2 immunotherapy. This TCR was sampled from a human donor with breast cancer.

CDR3 in DNA: TGTGCCAGCAGCTCGGACCGAAACCAGCCCCAGCATTTT. Residues: CASSSDRNQPQHF. The chain is built from TRBV6-8 and TRBJ1-5, with D uncertain. The V gene's germline CDR1 is MNHGY and CDR2 SAAAGT. Trimming removed 6 bases at V and 7 bases at J, with 13 bases between. The CDR3 spans 13 residues.